This record looks at one TCR beta chain sequence and its context. These data belong to a study of blood T cells in healthy people across ages. For the second PCR, which ran for roughly 6 to 12 cycles, a sample-barcoded 5' primer and a J-beta primer mix were used. At least 2.5 million CDR3-containing paired-end reads were obtained per sample. TCRdb called the 5' RACE reads again in MiXCR, with one record for every CDR3 protein. This table holds over 700,000 distinct CDR3 sequences, 20% to 30% found once. The V gene lost 1 base and the J gene lost 1 base, with 11 bases spanning the gap. The length of the CDR3 is 15 residues. Germline-derived CDR1 and CDR2 are SGHRS and YFSETQ. The study drew donors from healthy Caucasian individuals in Russia aged about 6 to 90. The extraction recovered at least 5.5 micrograms of total RNA per sample. These data also formed part of another study, on T cells of mothers and their children. From that second work: Researchers found no T cell clones that were persistent and microchimeric.

The sequence was obtained from a boy aged 5 to 17 in good health. V usage is TRBV5-1 and J usage is TRBJ1-1, with a possible D match to TRBD1 (5 bases). The sequenced material came from blood. In DNA form, the CDR3 reads TGCGCCAGCAGCTTGTATCAGGGTCGGAACACTGAAGCTTTCTTT. Residues: CASSLYQGRNTEAFF.